This TCR beta chain was sequenced during a study of shared clonotypes between healthy human individuals. TCRdb's copy holds only in-frame clones and misses some; the assay was immunoSEQ multiplex PCR. The sample shows approximately 2.4 million clones, nearly 97% of them seen only once. V was trimmed by 6 bases and J by 1 base, leaving 10 bases between them. Per germline, CDR1 MNHNS and CDR2 SASEGT. This CDR3 has 13 residues. A note on this clone: Other DNA sequences within the sample encode an identical CDR3.

This TCR came from a man younger than 35 in good health. The sample comprised naive CD4+ T cells sorted from blood. The subset was: CD45RA+ positively selected. The rearrangement uses TRBV6-1 and TRBJ2-7, with unresolved D. DNA for the CDR3: TGTGCCAGCAGGGGTACAGTGTCCTACGAGCAGTACTTC. It encodes CASRGTVSYEQYF.